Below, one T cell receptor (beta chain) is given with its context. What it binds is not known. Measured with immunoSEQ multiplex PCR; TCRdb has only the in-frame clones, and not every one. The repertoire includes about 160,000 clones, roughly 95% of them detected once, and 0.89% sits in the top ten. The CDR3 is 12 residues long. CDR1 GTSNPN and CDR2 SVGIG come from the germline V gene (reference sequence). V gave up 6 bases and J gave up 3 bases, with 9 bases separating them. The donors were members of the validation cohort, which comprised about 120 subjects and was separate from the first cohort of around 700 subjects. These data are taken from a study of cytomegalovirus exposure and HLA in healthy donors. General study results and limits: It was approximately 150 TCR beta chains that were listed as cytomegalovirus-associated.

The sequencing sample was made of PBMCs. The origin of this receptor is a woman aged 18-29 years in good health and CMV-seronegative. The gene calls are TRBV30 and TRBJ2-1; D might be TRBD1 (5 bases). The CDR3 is CACDRVYNEQFF. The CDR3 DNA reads TGTGCCTGCGACAGAGTCTACAATGAGCAGTTCTTC.